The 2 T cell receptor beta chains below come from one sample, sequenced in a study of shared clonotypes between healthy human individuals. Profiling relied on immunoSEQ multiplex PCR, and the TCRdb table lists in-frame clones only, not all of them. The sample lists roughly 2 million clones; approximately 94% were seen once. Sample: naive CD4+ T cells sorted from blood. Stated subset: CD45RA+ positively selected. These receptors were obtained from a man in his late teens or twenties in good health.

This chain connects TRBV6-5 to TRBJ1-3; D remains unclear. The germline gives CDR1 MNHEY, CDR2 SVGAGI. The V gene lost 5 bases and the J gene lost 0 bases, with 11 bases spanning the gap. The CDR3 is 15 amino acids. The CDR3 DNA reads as TGTGCCAGCAGTATTTCCAGGCACTCTGGAAACACCATATATTTT. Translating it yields CASSISRHSGNTIYF.

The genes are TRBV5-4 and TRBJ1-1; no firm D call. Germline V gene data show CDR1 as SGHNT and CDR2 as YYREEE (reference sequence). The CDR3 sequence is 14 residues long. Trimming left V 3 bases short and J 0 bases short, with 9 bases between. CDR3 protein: CASSSQSMNTEAFF. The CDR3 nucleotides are TGTGCCAGCAGCTCGCAGAGCATGAACACTGAAGCTTTCTTT. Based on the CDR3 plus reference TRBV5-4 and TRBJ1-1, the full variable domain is ETGVTQSPTHLIKTRGQQVTLRCSSQSGHNTVSWYQQALGQGPQFIFQYYREEENGRGNFPPRFSGLQFPNYSSELNVNALELDDSALYLCASSSQSMNTEAFFGQGTRLTVV.